This TCR beta chain is drawn from a study of shared clonotypes between healthy human individuals. A 200 ng quantity of DNA, tens of thousands of T cell genomes, went into the sorted-subset replicate PCRs. Profiled with immunoSEQ multiplex PCR; TCRdb holds only in-frame clones, not every one. The sample lists some 2.1 million clones, roughly 94% seen once, with 0.13% in the top ten. Germline V lookup: CDR1 SGHVS, CDR2 FNYEAQ. Between the trimmed V and J ends, which lost 4 bases and 0 bases, there was a span of 6 bases. The CDR3 consists of 13 residues. For this clone: Its cognate antigen is unknown.

Findings and limits, study-wide: Depth was large, yet rarefaction showed that sorted-subset sequencing was incomplete. A generally larger estimated richness was seen in naive subsets than in memory subsets.

The receptor comes from a man between 18 and 29 years old in good health. The rearrangement uses TRBV7-6 and TRBJ1-1; unclear D gene. Sequencing was done on a sample of naive CD4+ T cells sorted from blood. As for subset: CD45RA+ positively selected. The CDR3 coding sequence is TGTGCCAGCAGCTCAAACTTGAACACTGAAGCTTTCTTT. Protein sequence: CASSSNLNTEAFF.